This is a list of T cell receptor beta chains from one sample in a study of T cell repertoires in cytomegalovirus infection. TCRdb re-called the reads with MiXCR, one entry per CDR3 protein. The sample holds hundreds of thousands of distinct CDR3 sequences, 17% seen once. Material for sequencing was PBMCs. The receptors were sampled from a human donor in good health (CMV status not recorded). Some clones in this sample may be carry-over from other donors' samples. CDR3s leave out the opening cysteine and the closing phenylalanine or tryptophan.

TRBJ2-2	TRBV12-3/TRBV12-4	ASSSVGELF
TRBJ1-5	TRBV2	ATAGTAFSNQPQH
TRBJ2-7	TRBV25-1	ASSTGGWYEQY
TRBJ2-2	TRBV7-3	ASRPQGTNTGELF
TRBJ2-7	TRBV23-1	ASSHSPWPGGPSSYEQY
TRBJ2-1	TRBV20-1	SAPETSGGRDEQF
TRBJ2-3	TRBV6-5	ASRRGADTQY
TRBJ1-2	TRBV5-5	ASRAPGRSEANYGYT
TRBJ2-7	TRBV6-1	ASSEAEGKNYEQY
TRBJ2-2	TRBV28	ASSSARAIGAGELF
TRBJ2-3	TRBV5-6	ASSWGAGSTDTQY
TRBJ2-4	TRBV5-4	ASRTSEGDIQY
TRBJ1-2	TRBV7-9	ASSLAGGRSYGYT
TRBJ2-2	TRBV7-2	ASSLVWGDTGELF
TRBJ2-2	TRBV20-1	SAPGVNTGELF
TRBJ2-7	TRBV4-1	ASSRQANSYEQY
TRBJ2-1	TRBV29-1	SVEGSETINEQF
TRBJ2-2	TRBV7-2	ASSLERQGGTGELF
TRBJ1-6	TRBV4-1	ASSQGQRYNSPLH
TRBJ2-1	TRBV24-1	ATSLSGGAGEQF
TRBJ2-3	TRBV12-3/TRBV12-4	ASSWGNTQY
TRBJ1-1	TRBV20-1	SARRQGMNTEAF
TRBJ1-1	TRBV27	ASRLGQPLSDTEAF
TRBJ2-3	TRBV6-2/TRBV6-3	ASSYETVTQY
TRBJ2-7	TRBV20-1	SAATGGASYEQY
TRBJ1-1	TRBV20-1	SARDHRQLIWMNTEAF
TRBJ2-2	TRBV2	ASSEAIASGELF
TRBJ2-3	TRBV7-2	ASSGGGDSSLTDTQY
TRBJ2-6	TRBV7-1	ASSSSTGSGANVLT
TRBJ2-5	TRBV12-3/TRBV12-4	ASSQTSGGFQETQY
TRBJ2-2	TRBV19	ASSIEEIRGELF
TRBJ2-1	TRBV6-6	ASTDTPGYGLGNEQF
TRBJ1-1	TRBV7-9	ASSSSGLLTEAF
TRBJ2-3	TRBV2	ASTSLAASSTDTQY
TRBJ1-5	TRBV20-1	SASDRVGQPQH
TRBJ1-2	TRBV7-2	ASSWGRGNGYT
TRBJ2-2	TRBV7-9	ASRPGVDTGELF
TRBJ2-3	TRBV7-2	ASSPVGGRGGENTQY
TRBJ2-3	TRBV3-1	ASSQDQALVQY
TRBJ2-3	TRBV7-2	ASSPPGGYHTDTQY
TRBJ2-1	TRBV4-3	ASSRIGGWDEQF
TRBJ1-1	TRBV19	ASSIAWGRTNTEAF
TRBJ1-5	TRBV6-2/TRBV6-3	ASSPTGGRNQPQH
TRBJ2-3	TRBV12-3/TRBV12-4	ASSSLAGEQITDTQY
TRBJ2-4	TRBV5-4	ASSIGLARAPSQY
TRBJ1-4	TRBV28	ASSLYGETNEKLF
TRBJ2-5	TRBV20-1	SSGTPYQETQY
TRBJ2-7	TRBV10-3	AISESRLAGGDPIEQY
TRBJ2-2	TRBV20-1	SARQGSGSGELF